This TCR beta chain was sequenced during a study of shared clonotypes between healthy human individuals. As regards this clone: Its antigen is still unknown. Other nucleotide sequences from this sample produce the same CDR3.

Positively selected for CCR7, the CD45RO-negative cells used as naive CD8 cells excluded terminally differentiated effector memory CD45RA+ cells. The donors were all Caucasian adults (living in Nashville, Tennessee). Study-level results: Memory subsets had estimated richness that was generally smaller than that of naive subsets.

Researchers ran the assay at a deep level. TCRdb's table, derived via immunoSEQ multiplex PCR, lists solely in-frame clones and lacks some. Here the sample spans about 2.1 million clones, 90% to 95% being singletons. The clonotype was recovered from a man between 18 and 29 years old in good health. Some clones in this sample may be carry-over from other donors' samples. The source material was naive CD8+ T cells from PBMCs.

CDR3: CASRGGLAGVYEQYF. CDR3 sequence (DNA): TGTGCCAGCAGGGGCGGACTAGCGGGAGTTTACGAGCAGTACTTC. This sequence joins TRBV27 and TRBJ2-7; TRBD2 agrees at 13 bases. The CDR3 sequence is 15 residues long. V shed 6 bases, J shed 4 bases, and the junction held 6 bases outside the gene matches. Germline-derived CDR1 and CDR2 are MNHEY and SMNVEV (reference sequence).